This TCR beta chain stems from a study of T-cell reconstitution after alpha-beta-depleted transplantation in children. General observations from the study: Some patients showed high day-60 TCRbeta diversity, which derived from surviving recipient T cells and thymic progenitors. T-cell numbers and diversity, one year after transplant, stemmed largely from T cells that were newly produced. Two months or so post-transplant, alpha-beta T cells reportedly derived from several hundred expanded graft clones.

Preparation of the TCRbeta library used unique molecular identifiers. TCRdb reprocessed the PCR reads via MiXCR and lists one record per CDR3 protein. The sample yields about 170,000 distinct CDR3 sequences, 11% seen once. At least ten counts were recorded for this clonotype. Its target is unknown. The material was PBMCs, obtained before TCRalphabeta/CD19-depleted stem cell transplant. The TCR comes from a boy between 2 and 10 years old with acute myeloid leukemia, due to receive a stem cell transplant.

In DNA, the CDR3 is TGTGCCAGCACGTGGGGGACCGGGGAGCTGTTTTTT. This sequence encodes CASTWGTGELFF. The V gene is TRBV12-3 or TRBV12-4, the J gene TRBJ2-2; D possibly matches TRBD1 or TRBD2 (5 bases each). With 7 bases removed from V and 5 bases from J, the gap between germline ends came to 8 bases. The CDR3 is 12 amino acids.